This paragraph reports one T cell receptor beta chain. This clone's antigen is unknown. No much larger clone exists at a distance of one base, and base qualities are not known. This sample is drawn from a study of blood T cell repertoires in COVID-19 (dated by TCRdb to about 2020). At the level of the whole study: Samples from collaborators originated in the United States, Italy and Spain and spanned both the acute and convalescent phases of COVID-19. HLA class I and class II types, where available, came from metadata supplied by the sample provider rather than from assay-based typing. Samples were obtained from the ongoing ImmuneRACE study (first 160 participants) and from some 1,300 subjects provided by 6 global collaborators. Deeply sampled blood TCRbeta repertoires from subjects exposed to, actively infected with, or recovered from COVID-19 were included in the dataset. Nearly every sample came with metadata listing a de-identified subject ID, COVID-19 status, age in years and sex. The material from the prospective study consisted of cDNA or gDNA derived from T cells, B-cell-depleted T cells, or PBMCs. The repertoires were released in a freely available public database meant as a resource for research on the immune response to SARS-CoV-2.

TCRbeta CDR3 regions were amplified from genomic DNA by means of the immunoSEQ Assay, a bias-controlled multiplex PCR. Per the source publication's procedure: The number of nucleated cells in each sample was estimated by amplification of reference gene primers within the assay. Sequence reads were collapsed and filtered to measure the absolute abundance of every unique TCRbeta CDR3 rearrangement. Productive Simpson clonality was computed per sample as the square root of Simpson's diversity index over productive rearrangements. TCRdb stores this immuneACCESS table with in-frame sequences only. Part of the clones is absent; in the studies checked, under half of the shortfall reflects unresolved V genes, and no reason is known for the rest. V and J calls and clone size come straight from that table; D and trimming were deduced from the DNA. Across this sample there are over 300,000 clones, with 85% to 90% seen only once. The ten largest clonotypes hold around 7% of the sample.

The CDR3 runs 18 residues from the cysteine to the phenylalanine. Only the CDR3 portion is preserved as DNA: 54 bases, with reading frame beginning at the first base. Sequences SGHVS (CDR1) and FQNEAQ (CDR2) are obtained from the germline V gene. Clipping removes 2 bases from V and 2 bases from J, with 15 as the unmatched junction base count. Overall study results and their limits: Clinical and demographic metadata were provided uncurated, with the amount varying by source and participant.

Each collaborating institution followed its own protocols to collect whole blood in K2EDTA tubes. For TCRbeta analysis, collaborators shipped samples in one of three forms: frozen whole blood, isolated PBMCs, or DNA extracted from either of those sample types. This clonotype originated in a man younger than 35 with active or convalescent COVID-19. The sample consisted of peripheral blood. The chain was built from TRBV7-8 and TRBJ2-7; 7 central bases correspond to TRBD1. The encoded CDR3 is CASSLNSVTGNRAYEQYF. The sequence in DNA is TGTGCCAGCAGCTTAAATTCTGTGACAGGGAATAGGGCCTACGAGCAGTACTTC.